Presented here are 23 T cell receptor beta chains from one specimen sequenced in a study of spatial heterogeneity in lung cancer. Each CDR3 protein gets one entry after TCRdb re-called the 5' RACE reads with MiXCR. The table lists 35,000 to 45,000 distinct CDR3 sequences, roughly 20% of them singletons. Specified time point: blood at routine non-recurrence follow-up after resection. The specimen comprised PBMCs, sampled at follow-up. These receptors originate from a female donor with early-stage non-small cell lung cancer.

This chain joins TRBV2 and TRBJ1-5; D is possibly TRBD1 (5 bases). V was trimmed by 6 bases and J by 0 bases, leaving 6 bases between them. CDR3 length: 13 residues. The germline V gene has CDR1 SNHLY and CDR2 FYNNEI. The CDR3 loop reads CASRGDSNQPQHF. The CDR3 DNA reads as TGTGCCAGCAGGGGGGATAGCAATCAGCCCCAGCATTTT.

This clonotype has at least ten counts. V is TRBV12-3 or TRBV12-4 and J is TRBJ1-1, with D possibly being TRBD1 (5 bases). Trimming took off 4 bases at V and 0 bases at J, with 9 bases between the two ends. This CDR3 region has 14 residues. CDR3 sequence (DNA): TGTGCCAGCAGTTGGGGCATCCTGAACACTGAAGCTTTCTTT. The encoded protein is CASSWGILNTEAFF.

This clonotype was seen a handful of times. This chain links TRBV7-9 with TRBJ1-1; the match to TRBD1 covers 8 bases. The CDR3 length is 15 residues. V lost 4 bases to trimming and J lost 2 bases; unmatched junction nucleotides: 6. Germline-derived CDR1 and CDR2 are SEHNR and FQNEAQ (reference sequence). The chain's CDR3 is CASSSPGQVNTEAFF. The CDR3 DNA follows: TGTGCCAGCAGCTCACCGGGACAGGTCAACACTGAAGCTTTCTTT.

The sample holds a few counts of this clonotype. The chain links TRBV27 to TRBJ1-1, with D possibly TRBD1 on 5 matching bases. In germline, CDR1 is MNHEY, CDR2 SMNVEV (reference sequence). This CDR3 contains 12 residues. V dropped 4 bases and J dropped 7 bases, with 10 bases sitting between them. In DNA, the CDR3 is TGTGCCAGCAGTTCCCGGGACCGTGAAGCTTTCTTT. Translation gives CASSSRDREAFF.

V and J are TRBV29-1 and TRBJ2-1; D unclear. Looked up from germline, CDR1 is SQVTM and CDR2 is ANQGSEA. V gave up 5 bases and J gave up 12 bases, with 11 bases separating them. The CDR3 extends over 10 amino acids. The CDR3 sequence is CSVLVRRQFF. Written as DNA, the CDR3 is TGCAGCGTTCTCGTCAGGAGGCAGTTCTTC.

This sequence joins TRBV2 and TRBJ2-3; a possible D gene is TRBD2 (6 bases). Deletions cut 8 bases from V and 0 bases from J, with 15 bases between. This CDR3 spans 15 amino acids. Germline loops: CDR1 SNHLY, CDR2 FYNNEI. The CDR3 bases are TGTGCCAGCTATGGCGGGGTCCCTAGCACAGATACGCAGTATTTT. Its translation is CASYGGVPSTDTQYF.

The rearrangement uses TRBV7-3 and TRBJ2-3; 7 bases fit TRBD2. V was clipped by 6 bases and J by 2 bases; unmatched bases: 8. Germline lookup yields CDR1 SGHTA and CDR2 FQGTGA. CDR3 length equals 15 residues. CDR3 coding DNA: TGTGCCAGCAGTCTAACCAGCGGGGTCACAGATACGCAGTATTTT. Its protein product is CASSLTSGVTDTQYF.

The chain carries TRBV7-3 and TRBJ2-3; 7 positions agree with TRBD2. V dropped 4 bases and J dropped 3; count of bases not matched to a gene: 4. Germline loops: CDR1 SGHTA, CDR2 FQGTGA. The CDR3 covers 14 residues. The CDR3 DNA sequence: TGTGCCAGCAGCTCCGTGGGGGGGACAGATACGCAGTATTTT. Amino acids: CASSSVGGTDTQYF.

This clonotype was picked up a small number of times. The CDR3 DNA reads TGTGCCAGCAGTTACTCCCACTCTGATCAGCCCCAGCATTTT. Translated: CASSYSHSDQPQHF. The chain carries TRBV6-2 or TRBV6-3 and TRBJ1-5; D not resolved. The CDR3 runs 14 residues. The V gene's germline CDR1 is MNHEY and CDR2 SVGEGT. Trimming took 0 bases from V and 5 from J, leaving 8 bases between them.

This clonotype was counted between two and nine times. V and J are TRBV9 and TRBJ2-5, with 13 bases aligning to TRBD2. Germline V gene lookup returns CDR1 SGDLS and CDR2 YYNGEE. The CDR3 is 17 residues long. V shed 4 bases, J shed 7 bases, and the junction held 13 bases outside the gene matches. The CDR3 loop reads CASSPGLAGEQFGTQYF. DNA of the CDR3: TGTGCCAGCAGCCCAGGACTAGCGGGAGAGCAGTTCGGGACCCAGTACTTC.

In its sample, this clonotype is medium-sized. This rearrangement joins TRBV28 to TRBJ1-2; tentatively, D is TRBD1 (6 bases). Per the germline V gene, CDR1 is MDHEN and CDR2 is SYDVKM. This CDR3 spans 12 amino acids. With 3 bases removed from V and 4 bases from J, the gap between germline ends came to 6 bases. The CDR3 loop reads CASSLTGYGYTF. The CDR3 nucleotides read TGTGCCAGCAGTTTGACAGGCTATGGCTACACCTTC.

The chain employs TRBV7-9 and TRBJ1-2; 9 nucleotides agree with TRBD1. The CDR3 runs 15 residues. J lost 5 bases, V lost 5 bases, and 9 bases had no gene match. Germline V gene data show CDR1 as SEHNR and CDR2 as FQNEAQ (reference sequence). The CDR3 DNA is TGTGCCAGCAGCCCGAGAGGGACAGGGATGTATGGCTACACCTTC. Translated, it gives CASSPRGTGMYGYTF.

Remarks on this clonotype: A much larger clone differs from this one at a single base, so this may be a read error. The chain has TRBV11-2 and TRBJ2-2; 7 positions match TRBD1. Germline CDR1 is SGHAT and CDR2 is FQNNGV. The CDR3 runs to 15 residues. This chain's CDR3 is CVSSLVGGGTGELFF. As DNA, the CDR3 is TGTGTCAGCAGCTTAGTAGGGGGCGGCACCGGGGAGCTGTTTTTT.

The chain uses TRBV6-2 or TRBV6-3 and TRBJ2-1; TRBD2 aligns across 8 bases. Germline assignment: CDR1 MNHEY and CDR2 SVGEGT. V gave up 4 bases and J gave up 8 bases; unmatched junction bases: 7. CDR3 size: 14 residues. DNA of the CDR3: TGTGCCAGCAGTTCGGGACTAGTCGGCGATGAGCAGTTCTTC. Its protein product is CASSSGLVGDEQFF.

This clonotype was observed a few times. This chain uses TRBV12-3 or TRBV12-4 with TRBJ2-5; D may match TRBD1 or TRBD2 (5 bases each). V was cut by 6 bases and J by 5 bases, with 13 bases left in between. CDR3 length: 13 residues. The CDR3 coding sequence is TGTGCCAGCAGGTTCGGGGCTAGGGAGACCCAGTACTTC. Protein: CASRFGARETQYF.

This chain links TRBV5-1 with TRBJ2-5; 7 bases map to TRBD1. The length of the CDR3 is 14 residues. V lost 3 bases, J lost 1 base, and 3 bases stayed unmatched. CDR1 is SGHRS, CDR2 YFSETQ, per germline. CDR3 sequence reads: CASSSGQVQETQYF. The CDR3 DNA is TGCGCCAGCAGCTCTGGACAGGTCCAAGAGACCCAGTACTTC.

As for this clonotype: A read error is possible here, since a much larger clone lies one base away. The chain links TRBV7-3 to TRBJ2-1; 8 nucleotides line up with TRBD2. Trimming cost V 5 bases and J 4 bases; bases outside gene matches: 4. Germline V gene sequence: CDR1 SGHTA, CDR2 FQGTGA. The CDR3 loop spans 14 amino acids. As DNA, the CDR3 is TGTGCCAGCAGCCCCCGGGAGGGGTACAATGAGCAGTTCTTC. This sequence encodes CASSPREGYNEQFF. The full variable domain, completed using reference TRBV7-3 and TRBJ2-1, is GAGVSQTPSNKVTEKGKYVELRCDPISGHTALYWYRQSLGQGPEFLIYFQGTGAADDSGLPNDRFFAVRPEGSVSTLKIQRTERGDSAVYLCASSPREGYNEQFFGPGTRLTVL.

This clonotype was seen ten or more times. The rearrangement uses TRBV28 and TRBJ1-2, with 7 bases aligning to TRBD1. From germline, CDR1 is MDHEN and CDR2 SYDVKM. The CDR3 extends over 14 amino acids. V shed 5 bases, J shed 4 bases, and the junction held 7 bases outside the gene matches. The CDR3 spells CASSPPTGTYGYTF. The CDR3 DNA sequence: TGTGCCAGCAGTCCACCGACAGGGACCTATGGCTACACCTTC.

A note on this clonotype: With a much larger clone just one base away, this may be a read error. V is TRBV12-3 or TRBV12-4 and J is TRBJ2-3, with D perhaps matching TRBD1 or TRBD2 (5 bases each). Trimming removed 3 bases from V and 2 bases from J, with 12 bases in between. This CDR3 has 15 amino acids. In DNA form, the CDR3 reads TGTGCCAGCAGTTTGTGGGGGTGGACCACAGATACGCAGTATTTT. It encodes CASSLWGWTTDTQYF.

This clonotype appeared many times. The chain links TRBV5-1 to TRBJ2-5; no definite D call. V gave up 6 bases and J gave up 3 bases, with 18 bases separating them. This CDR3 comprises 15 residues. Germline values: CDR1 SGHRS, CDR2 YFSETQ. The CDR3 DNA reads TGCGCCAGCACAGAGCCTCAACGGGCTGAAGAGACCCAGTACTTC. It translates to CASTEPQRAEETQYF.

On this clonotype: This clone may be a read error of a much larger clone one base away. This chain uses TRBV5-4 with TRBJ2-1; D unclear. Trimming left V 1 base short and J 4 bases short, with 12 bases between. There are 15 residues in the CDR3. The germline V gene has CDR1 SGHNT and CDR2 YYREEE (reference sequence). Here the CDR3 reads CASSLTTGIYNEQFF. As DNA, the CDR3 is TGTGCCAGCAGCTTGACTACCGGAATTTACAATGAGCAGTTCTTC.

The chain employs TRBV10-3 and TRBJ2-1; D remains unclear. V lost 3 bases and J lost 3, with 3 bases in between. This CDR3 spans 12 amino acids. Per germline, CDR1 ENHRY and CDR2 SYGVKD. CDR3 sequence: CAISDLYNEQFF. DNA of the CDR3: TGTGCCATCAGTGACCTCTACAATGAGCAGTTCTTC.

With respect to this clonotype: This may be a read error, as it is one base from a much larger clone. CDR3 sequence (DNA): TGTGCCTGGACCGCAGGGGGCCCCTACAGTAGTGAGCAGTTCTTC. Encoded protein: CAWTAGGPYSSEQFF. V and J are TRBV30 and TRBJ2-1, with TRBD1 identical over 8 bases. Germline CDR1 is GTSNPN and CDR2 is SVGIG (reference sequence). This CDR3 comprises 15 residues. V lost 4 bases, J lost 9 bases, and 14 bases stayed unmatched. The variable domain in full, completed from reference TRBV30 and TRBJ2-1, reads SQTIHQWPATLVQPVGSPLSLECTVEGTSNPNLYWYRQAAGRGLQLLFYSVGIGQISSEVPQNLSASRPQDRQFILSSKKLLLSDSGFYLCAWTAGGPYSSEQFFGPGTRLTVL.